A single sample is the source of the 31 T cell receptor beta chains below, sequenced in a study of identical twins. A single record per CDR3 protein comes from TCRdb applying MiXCR to the 5' RACE reads. The data contain fewer than 500,000 distinct CDR3 sequences, 13% to 15% of them singletons. This sample was also put to use in a study of yellow fever vaccine responses in identical twins.

Sequenced input: CD4+ T cells sorted from blood. The source is a woman in her late teens or twenties in good health.

The V and J genes are TRBV20-1 and TRBJ2-3; 8 positions agree with TRBD2. Germline CDR1 is DFQATT and CDR2 is SNEGSKA (reference sequence). This CDR3 contains 14 residues. The V segment lost 6 bases and the J segment 2 bases; nucleotides outside the gene matches: 7. Here the CDR3 DNA reads TGCAGTGCCCAGCTACTAGCGGCCACAGATACGCAGTATTTT. This codes for CSAQLLAATDTQYF.

This chain joins TRBV28 and TRBJ2-3; TRBD2 might be the D (6 bases). With 5 bases removed from V and 0 bases from J, the gap between germline ends came to 15 bases. The CDR3 has 16 amino acids. The germline V gene encodes CDR1 MDHEN and CDR2 SYDVKM. The CDR3 reads CASSPLATPSTDTQYF. CDR3 bases: TGTGCCAGCAGTCCCCTAGCGACACCTAGCACAGATACGCAGTATTTT.

This chain links TRBV12-3 or TRBV12-4 with TRBJ2-7; maybe TRBD1 (6 bases). V dropped 2 bases and J dropped 4 bases, with 15 bases sitting between them. This CDR3 is built from 15 residues. The CDR3 DNA sequence: TGTGCCAGCAGTTTAAACCGGGACATGGTATACGAGCAGTACTTC. As protein: CASSLNRDMVYEQYF.

The V and J genes are TRBV2 and TRBJ2-1; 12 bases agree with TRBD2. The CDR3 length is 15 residues. Per the germline V gene, CDR1 is SNHLY and CDR2 is FYNNEI. V lost 7 bases and J lost 1; bases outside the gene matches: 2. CDR3 amino acids: CASIGLAGSYNEQFF. The CDR3 nucleotides read TGTGCCAGCATCGGACTAGCGGGATCCTACAATGAGCAGTTCTTC.

This sequence joins TRBV6-2 or TRBV6-3 and TRBJ2-7, with 8 positions matching TRBD2. The ends lost 2 bases at V and 6 bases at J; junction bases unmatched: 15. The CDR3 totals 17 residues. CDR1 is MNHEY and CDR2 is SVGEGT in the germline V gene. The chain's CDR3 is CASSYPKKTSGSSEQYF. Here the CDR3 DNA reads TGTGCCAGCAGTTACCCCAAAAAGACCAGCGGGAGCTCCGAGCAGTACTTC.

This clonotype was found a few times. The chain links TRBV20-1 to TRBJ2-3; D is ambiguous. The CDR3 totals 13 residues. Germline loops: CDR1 DFQATT, CDR2 SNEGSKA (reference sequence). V lost 3 bases and J 6 bases, leaving 13 bases between the germline ends. The CDR3, as DNA: TGCAGTGCTAGTGTAATAGCAACTGATACGCAGTATTTT. Its translation is CSASVIATDTQYF.

This rearrangement joins TRBV20-1 to TRBJ2-2; D remains unclear. The CDR3 sequence is 15 residues long. V lost 1 base and J 0 bases, leaving 9 bases between the germline ends. Per the germline V gene, CDR1 is DFQATT and CDR2 is SNEGSKA (reference sequence). CDR3 sequence: CSARGVAANTGELFF. CDR3 sequence (DNA): TGCAGTGCTAGAGGGGTGGCAGCGAACACCGGGGAGCTGTTTTTT.

This clonotype has a handful of counts. The rearrangement links TRBV5-1 to TRBJ2-2; 7 nucleotides agree with TRBD2. The CDR3 totals 16 residues. V shed 5 bases and J 1 base; nucleotides not matched to a gene: 8. Germline V CDR1 and CDR2: SGHRS, YFSETQ. In nucleotides, the CDR3 is TGCGCCAGCAGGGCTCTAGCGGACATGAACACCGGGGAGCTGTTTTTT. This sequence encodes CASRALADMNTGELFF.

This clonotype was picked up a small number of times. The CDR3 spells CASSGGTAFNSPLHF. CDR3 nucleotides: TGTGCCAGCAGCGGGGGGACGGCTTTTAATTCACCCCTCCACTTT. The chain combines TRBV7-9 with TRBJ1-6, with D possibly being TRBD1 (5 bases). The germline V gene encodes CDR1 SEHNR and CDR2 FQNEAQ (reference sequence). Trimming took 5 bases from V and 6 from J, leaving 14 bases between them. This CDR3 spans 15 amino acids. The full variable domain, its missing parts supplied by reference TRBV7-9 and TRBJ1-6, is DTGVSQNPRHKITKRGQNVTFRCDPISEHNRLYWYRQTLGQGPEFLTYFQNEAQLEKSRLLSDRFSAERPKGSFSTLEIQRTEQGDSAMYLCASSGGTAFNSPLHFGNGTRLTVT.

The chain employs TRBV7-2 and TRBJ2-5, with TRBD2 matching 13 bases. Germline lookup yields CDR1 SGHTA and CDR2 FQGNSA. This CDR3 region has 15 residues. The V gene end was trimmed by 6 bases and the J gene end by 5 bases; junction bases not matched to a gene: 6. The CDR3 nucleotides are TGTGCCAGCAGTCCGACTAGCGGGAGGACGGAGACCCAGTACTTC. Its translation: CASSPTSGRTETQYF.

The table lists this clonotype with a few counts. The V and J genes are TRBV27 and TRBJ2-7, with 8 bases identical to TRBD1. The CDR3 runs to 15 residues. J gave up 6 bases and V 5 bases, and 12 bases lay outside the gene matches. Germline V gene lookup returns CDR1 MNHEY and CDR2 SMNVEV (reference sequence). The chain's CDR3 is CASSPARTGLGEQYF. In nucleotides, the CDR3 is TGTGCCAGCAGTCCAGCCCGGACAGGGCTAGGCGAGCAGTACTTC.

The V gene is TRBV6-2 or TRBV6-3, the J gene TRBJ1-2; D call uncertain. V dropped 2 bases and J dropped 4 bases, with 5 bases sitting between them. Germline values: CDR1 MNHEY, CDR2 SVGEGT. The CDR3 is 12 amino acids. Here the CDR3 DNA reads TGTGCCAGCAGTTACGAGTTCTATGGCTACACCTTC. Protein: CASSYEFYGYTF.

On this clonotype: A much larger clone lies one base from this, so it may be a read error. The V call is TRBV10-3, the J call TRBJ2-5, with 9 bases fitting TRBD2. This CDR3 contains 14 residues. The V gene's germline CDR1 is ENHRY and CDR2 SYGVKD. CDR3 DNA: TGTACCATCAGTGAACCTAGCGGGAAAGAGCCCCAGTACTTC. Its protein product is CTISEPSGKEPQYF.

This clonotype was observed a handful of times. CDR3 nucleotides: TGCGCCAGCAGCTTGGCCCGGGGGGGCAGCAATCAAGAGACCCAGTACTTC. Its translation is CASSLARGGSNQETQYF. The chain recombines TRBV5-1 with TRBJ2-5; 8 bases fit TRBD2. The V segment lost 0 bases and the J segment 2 bases; nucleotides outside the gene matches: 9. Germline V lookup: CDR1 SGHRS, CDR2 YFSETQ. The CDR3 length is 17 residues. Filled out from reference TRBV5-1 and TRBJ2-5, the complete variable domain reads KAGVTQTPRYLIKTRGQQVTLSCSPISGHRSVSWYQQTPGQGLQFLFEYFSETQRNKGNFPGRFSGRQFSNSRSEMNVSTLELGDSALYLCASSLARGGSNQETQYFGPGTRLLVL.

The sample holds many counts of this clonotype. This chain joins TRBV18 and TRBJ1-5, with a possible D match to TRBD1 (5 bases). This CDR3 contains 15 residues. Germline V CDR1 and CDR2: KGHSH, LQKENI. Trimming left V 3 bases short and J 4 bases short, with 13 bases between. The DNA of the CDR3 is TGTGCCAGCTCACCCTCTCCAGGGCAGAATCAGCCCCAGCATTTT. Translating it yields CASSPSPGQNQPQHF.

This clonotype showed up many times. V usage is TRBV20-1 and J usage is TRBJ2-1; 11 positions agree with TRBD2. Germline V gene lookup returns CDR1 DFQATT and CDR2 SNEGSKA (reference sequence). The V and J ends lost 4 bases and 6 bases, in that order; junction bases with no gene match: 8. This CDR3 contains 15 residues. The DNA of the CDR3 is TGCAGTGCTATTCCCGGGACTAGCGGACTCAATGAGCAGTTCTTC. This sequence encodes CSAIPGTSGLNEQFF.

V usage is TRBV20-1 and J usage is TRBJ2-5; the D gene is possibly TRBD1 (5 bases). Germline loops: CDR1 DFQATT, CDR2 SNEGSKA (reference sequence). V was trimmed by 2 bases and J by 0 bases, leaving 16 bases between them. The CDR3 has 16 amino acids. The CDR3 nucleotides read TGCAGTGCTAGATATTTCGAACAGGCCCACCAAGAGACCCAGTACTTC. It is translated as CSARYFEQAHQETQYF.

This clonotype was seen many times. This rearrangement joins TRBV12-3 or TRBV12-4 to TRBJ2-5; D ambiguous. The CDR3 runs 14 residues. V lost 7 bases and J lost 3, with 15 bases in between. CDR3 region: CASTWLGGEETQYF. The CDR3 DNA follows: TGTGCCAGCACTTGGTTAGGCGGAGAAGAGACCCAGTACTTC.

The table lists this clonotype with a few counts. The chain links TRBV5-1 to TRBJ2-3; D assignment may be TRBD1 or TRBD2 (5 bases each). The V gene's germline CDR1 is SGHRS and CDR2 YFSETQ. V was clipped by 4 bases and J by 3 bases, with 15 bases between them. The CDR3 totals 15 residues. The DNA of the CDR3 is TGCGCCAGCAGCCGAGGGACGTCCGAGACAGATACGCAGTATTTT. Translation: CASSRGTSETDTQYF.

The rearrangement joins TRBV2 to TRBJ2-3; D is unresolved. The CDR3 contains 11 residues. Deletions cut 8 bases from V and 5 bases from J, with 8 bases between. CDR1 is SNHLY, CDR2 FYNNEI, per germline. This CDR3 is CASLKVDTQYF. DNA of the CDR3: TGTGCCAGCCTAAAAGTAGATACGCAGTATTTT. Combining the CDR3 with reference TRBV2 and TRBJ2-3 gives the whole variable domain EPEVTQTPSHQVTQMGQEVILRCVPISNHLYFYWYRQILGQKVEFLVSFYNNEISEKSEIFDDQFSVERPDGSNFTLKIRSTKLEDSAMYFCASLKVDTQYFGPGTRLTVL.

The chain links TRBV6-5 to TRBJ1-3; tentative D call: TRBD1 (5 bases). V gave up 3 bases and J gave up 7 bases, with 16 bases separating them. The CDR3 covers 15 residues. Germline V gives CDR1 MNHEY, CDR2 SVGAGI. CDR3 in amino acids: CASSYEGISTNTIYF. CDR3 nucleotide sequence: TGTGCCAGCAGTTATGAGGGGATCTCTACCAACACCATATATTTT.

This clonotype was observed at least ten times. The chain joins TRBV7-2 to TRBJ2-5, with 9 bases fitting TRBD2. This CDR3 has 15 amino acids. Per the germline V gene, CDR1 is SGHTA and CDR2 is FQGNSA. With V trimmed by 6 bases and J by 4 bases, 9 bases remained unmatched. The DNA of the CDR3 is TGTGCCAGCAGTTTTGGACTAGCGTCGATAGAGACCCAGTACTTC. Encoded protein: CASSFGLASIETQYF.

This clonotype was observed a handful of times. The V gene is TRBV7-9, the J gene TRBJ2-7; TRBD1 might be the D (6 bases). The CDR3 runs 16 residues. Germline CDR1 SEHNR, CDR2 FQNEAQ (reference sequence). The V end lost 4 bases, the J end lost 1 base, and 17 bases lay between the germline ends. The CDR3 DNA sequence: TGTGCCAGCAGCTCTCCCGACAGGTTAGGATCCTACGAGCAGTACTTC. Translating it yields CASSSPDRLGSYEQYF.

This clonotype came up many times. This rearrangement joins TRBV12-3 or TRBV12-4 to TRBJ2-7, with TRBD1 matching 8 bases. The V and J ends lost 1 base and 5 bases, in that order; junction bases with no gene match: 7. The CDR3 is 15 amino acids. The CDR3 protein is CASSLVRTGSNEQYF. In DNA form, the CDR3 reads TGTGCCAGCAGTTTAGTGAGGACAGGGAGTAACGAGCAGTACTTC.

This clonotype was observed at least ten times. The chain has TRBV20-1 and TRBJ2-1; D remains ambiguous. V lost 8 bases and J lost 6, with 8 bases in between. Germline loops: CDR1 DFQATT, CDR2 SNEGSKA (reference sequence). The CDR3 length is 10 residues. Written as DNA, the CDR3 is TGCAGTCCCAGGATCAATGAGCAGTTCTTC. As protein: CSPRINEQFF.

This clonotype has only a few counts. The chain links TRBV27 to TRBJ2-7, with 7 bases aligning to TRBD1. Germline lookup yields CDR1 MNHEY and CDR2 SMNVEV (reference sequence). Germline trimming cut 5 bases from V and 3 bases from J; bases unmatched to any gene: 7. The CDR3 contains 14 residues. The chain's CDR3 is CASSRLWDSYEQYF. CDR3 bases: TGTGCCAGCAGTCGACTATGGGACAGCTACGAGCAGTACTTC.

The rearrangement joins TRBV29-1 to TRBJ2-1, with a weak D call TRBD2 (6 bases). The ends were cut back, 3 bases at V and 0 bases at J, with 15 bases in the middle. Looked up from germline, CDR1 is SQVTM and CDR2 is ANQGSEA. This CDR3 spans 16 amino acids. In DNA, the CDR3 is TGCAGCGTTGACCGAAATAGCGGAAGCTCCTACAATGAGCAGTTCTTC. Its translation: CSVDRNSGSSYNEQFF.

The V gene is TRBV4-3, the J gene TRBJ2-5; a possible D gene is TRBD2 (6 bases). This CDR3 contains 15 residues. Germline V gives CDR1 LGHNA, CDR2 YSLEER. The V and J ends lost 1 base and 4 bases respectively, with 13 bases between them. This chain's CDR3 is CASSQVWGGGETQYF. CDR3 sequence (DNA): TGCGCCAGCAGCCAAGTGTGGGGAGGAGGAGAGACCCAGTACTTC.

This clonotype came up many times. The chain joins TRBV28 to TRBJ2-3, with 8 bases aligning to TRBD2. CDR3 length: 13 residues. V was pared by 9 bases and J by 1 base, with 3 bases of the junction left unmatched. Germline CDR1 MDHEN, CDR2 SYDVKM. The CDR3 sequence is CASVTSGTDTQYF. CDR3 bases: TGTGCCAGTGTGACTAGCGGCACAGATACGCAGTATTTT.

The chain has TRBV3-1 and TRBJ2-3; D is unresolved. The CDR3 spans 13 residues. Trimming shortened V by 4 bases and J by 2 bases, and 7 bases separated the two germline ends. CDR1 and CDR2 from the germline V gene are LGHDT and YNNKEL (reference sequence). The chain's CDR3 is CASSPRNTDTQYF. As DNA, the CDR3 is TGTGCCAGCAGCCCGAGGAACACAGATACGCAGTATTTT.

This clonotype was picked up many times. The chain is built from TRBV18 and TRBJ1-1; D remains ambiguous. The germline V gene has CDR1 KGHSH and CDR2 LQKENI. V lost 2 bases, J lost 1 base, and 2 bases lay in between. The CDR3 spans 12 residues. CDR3 amino acids: CASSPGNTEAFF. The CDR3 DNA is TGTGCCAGCTCACCAGGGAACACTGAAGCTTTCTTT.